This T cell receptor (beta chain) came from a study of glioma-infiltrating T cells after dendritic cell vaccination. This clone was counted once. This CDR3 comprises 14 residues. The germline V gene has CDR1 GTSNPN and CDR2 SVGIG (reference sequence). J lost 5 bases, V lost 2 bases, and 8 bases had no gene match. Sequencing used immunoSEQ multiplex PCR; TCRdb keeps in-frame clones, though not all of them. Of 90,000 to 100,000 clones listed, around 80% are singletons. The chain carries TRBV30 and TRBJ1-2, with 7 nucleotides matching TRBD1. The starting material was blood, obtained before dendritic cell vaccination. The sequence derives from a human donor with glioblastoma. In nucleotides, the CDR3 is TGTGCCTGGAGTCCATCAAACAGGGGATATGGCTACACCTTC. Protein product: CAWSPSNRGYGYTF.